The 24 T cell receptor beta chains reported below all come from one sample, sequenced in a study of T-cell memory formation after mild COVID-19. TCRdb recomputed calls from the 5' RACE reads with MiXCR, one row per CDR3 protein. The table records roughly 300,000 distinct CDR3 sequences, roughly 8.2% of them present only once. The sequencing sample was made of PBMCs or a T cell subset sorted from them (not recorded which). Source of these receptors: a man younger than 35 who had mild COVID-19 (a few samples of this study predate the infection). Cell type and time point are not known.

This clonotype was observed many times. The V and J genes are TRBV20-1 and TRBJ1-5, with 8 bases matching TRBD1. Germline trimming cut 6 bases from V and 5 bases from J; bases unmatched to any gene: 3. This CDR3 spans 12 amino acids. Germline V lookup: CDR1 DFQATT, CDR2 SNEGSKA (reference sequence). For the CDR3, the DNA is TGCAGTGCCGGACAGGGCGATCAGCCCCAGCATTTT. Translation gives CSAGQGDQPQHF.

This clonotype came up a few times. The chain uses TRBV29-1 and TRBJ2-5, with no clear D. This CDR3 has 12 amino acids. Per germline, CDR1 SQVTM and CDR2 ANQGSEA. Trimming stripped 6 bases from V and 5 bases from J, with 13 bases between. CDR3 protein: CSVADLGETQYF. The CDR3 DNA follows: TGCAGCGTCGCAGACCTCGGGGAGACCCAGTACTTC.

CDR3 sequence (DNA): TGCGCCAGCAGCCCGAAGTGGGCTCCTGGGGCCAACGTCCTGACTTTC. It is translated as CASSPKWAPGANVLTF. V is TRBV5-1 and J is TRBJ2-6, with unresolved D. The CDR3 length is 16 residues. Germline CDR1 SGHRS, CDR2 YFSETQ. V lost 4 bases to trimming and J lost 2 bases, with 13 bases between them.

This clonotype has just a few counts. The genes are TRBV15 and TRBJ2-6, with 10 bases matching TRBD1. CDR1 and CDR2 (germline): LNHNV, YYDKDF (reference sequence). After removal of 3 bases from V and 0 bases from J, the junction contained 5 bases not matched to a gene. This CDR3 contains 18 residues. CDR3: CATSRPGQGTSGANVLTF. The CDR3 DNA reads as TGTGCCACCAGCAGGCCGGGACAGGGGACCTCTGGGGCCAACGTCCTGACTTTC.

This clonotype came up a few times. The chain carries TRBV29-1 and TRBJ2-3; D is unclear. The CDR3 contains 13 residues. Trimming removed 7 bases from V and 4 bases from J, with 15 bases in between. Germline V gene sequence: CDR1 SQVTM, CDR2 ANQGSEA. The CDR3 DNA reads TGCAGCGCGAAACCGGTAGGCCCAGATACGCAGTATTTT. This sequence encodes CSAKPVGPDTQYF.

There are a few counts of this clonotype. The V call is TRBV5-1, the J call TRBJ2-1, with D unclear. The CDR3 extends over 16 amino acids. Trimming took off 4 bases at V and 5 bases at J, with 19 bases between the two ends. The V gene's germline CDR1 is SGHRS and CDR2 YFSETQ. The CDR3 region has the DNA TGCGCCAGCAGCCGACCGGACCCTCTTCTGCACAATGAGCAGTTCTTC. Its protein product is CASSRPDPLLHNEQFF.

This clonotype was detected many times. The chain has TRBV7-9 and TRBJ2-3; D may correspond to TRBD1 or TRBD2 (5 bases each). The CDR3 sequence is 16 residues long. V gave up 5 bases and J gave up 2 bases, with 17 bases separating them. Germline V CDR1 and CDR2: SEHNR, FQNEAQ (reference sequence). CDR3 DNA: TGTGCCAGCAGCGCCGGGGCGGGTCCTCACACAGATACGCAGTATTTT. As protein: CASSAGAGPHTDTQYF. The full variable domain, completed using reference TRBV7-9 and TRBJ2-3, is DTGVSQNPRHKITKRGQNVTFRCDPISEHNRLYWYRQTLGQGPEFLTYFQNEAQLEKSRLLSDRFSAERPKGSFSTLEIQRTEQGDSAMYLCASSAGAGPHTDTQYFGPGTRLTVL.

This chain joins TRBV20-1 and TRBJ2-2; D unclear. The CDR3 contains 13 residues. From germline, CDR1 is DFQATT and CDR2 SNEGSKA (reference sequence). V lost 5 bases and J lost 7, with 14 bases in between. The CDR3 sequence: CSARPYWSGELFF. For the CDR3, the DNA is TGCAGTGCTCGTCCATATTGGAGCGGGGAGCTGTTTTTT.

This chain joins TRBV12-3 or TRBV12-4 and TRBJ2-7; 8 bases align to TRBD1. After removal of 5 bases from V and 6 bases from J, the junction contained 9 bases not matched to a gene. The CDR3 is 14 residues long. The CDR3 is CASSLGQGPAEQYF. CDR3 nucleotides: TGTGCCAGCAGTCTCGGACAGGGTCCCGCCGAGCAGTACTTC.

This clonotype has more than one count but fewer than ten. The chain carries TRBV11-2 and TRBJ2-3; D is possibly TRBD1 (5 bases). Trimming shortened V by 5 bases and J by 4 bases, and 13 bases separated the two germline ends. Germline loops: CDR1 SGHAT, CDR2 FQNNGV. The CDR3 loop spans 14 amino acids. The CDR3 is CASSLDLGADTQYF. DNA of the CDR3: TGTGCCAGCAGCCTGGACCTAGGGGCAGATACGCAGTATTTT.

The CDR3 sequence is CASSFQAANEKLFF. DNA for the CDR3: TGTGCCAGCAGTTTTCAGGCAGCTAATGAAAAACTGTTTTTT. The rearrangement uses TRBV12-3 or TRBV12-4 and TRBJ1-4, with D unresolved. The CDR3 totals 14 residues. The V end was cut by 3 bases, the J end by 3 bases, with 8 bases between.

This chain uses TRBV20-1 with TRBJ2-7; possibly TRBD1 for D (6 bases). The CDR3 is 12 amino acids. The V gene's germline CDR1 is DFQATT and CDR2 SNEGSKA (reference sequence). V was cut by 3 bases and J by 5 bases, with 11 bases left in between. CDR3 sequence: CSAREDSDEQYF. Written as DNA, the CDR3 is TGCAGTGCTAGGGAGGACAGTGACGAGCAGTACTTC.

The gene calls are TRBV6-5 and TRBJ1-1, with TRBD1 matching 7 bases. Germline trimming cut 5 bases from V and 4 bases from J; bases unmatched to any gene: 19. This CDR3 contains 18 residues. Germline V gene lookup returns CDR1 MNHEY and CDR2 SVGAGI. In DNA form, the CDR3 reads TGTGCCAGCAGTCCTTGGAGGGGGCCCCGTGGAGGTAGCACTGAAGCTTTCTTT. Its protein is CASSPWRGPRGGSTEAFF.

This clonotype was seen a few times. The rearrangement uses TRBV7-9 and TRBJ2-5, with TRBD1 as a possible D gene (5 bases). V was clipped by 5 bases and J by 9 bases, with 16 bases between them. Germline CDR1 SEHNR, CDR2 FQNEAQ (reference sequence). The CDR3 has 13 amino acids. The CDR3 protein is CASSTRQSLAQYF. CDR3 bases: TGTGCCAGCAGCACCCGACAGAGCTTGGCCCAGTACTTC.

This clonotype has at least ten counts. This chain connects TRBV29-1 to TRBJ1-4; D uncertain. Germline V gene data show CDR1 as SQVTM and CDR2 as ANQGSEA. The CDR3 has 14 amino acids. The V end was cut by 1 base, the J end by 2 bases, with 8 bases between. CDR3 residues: CSVEGANTNEKLFF. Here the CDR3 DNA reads TGCAGCGTTGAAGGGGCCAATACTAATGAAAAACTGTTTTTT.

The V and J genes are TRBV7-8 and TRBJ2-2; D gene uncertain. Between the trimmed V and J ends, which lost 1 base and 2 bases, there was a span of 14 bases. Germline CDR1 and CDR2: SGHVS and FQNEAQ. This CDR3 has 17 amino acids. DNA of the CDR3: TGTGCCAGCAGCTTAGACCCCTGGATACCCAACACCGGGGAGCTGTTTTTT. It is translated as CASSLDPWIPNTGELFF.

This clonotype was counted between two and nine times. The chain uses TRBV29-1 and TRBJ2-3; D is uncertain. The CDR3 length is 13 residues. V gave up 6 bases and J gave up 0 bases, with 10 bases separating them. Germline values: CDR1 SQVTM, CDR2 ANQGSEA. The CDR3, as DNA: TGCAGCGTCCCCTTGACTAGCACAGATACGCAGTATTTT. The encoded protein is CSVPLTSTDTQYF.

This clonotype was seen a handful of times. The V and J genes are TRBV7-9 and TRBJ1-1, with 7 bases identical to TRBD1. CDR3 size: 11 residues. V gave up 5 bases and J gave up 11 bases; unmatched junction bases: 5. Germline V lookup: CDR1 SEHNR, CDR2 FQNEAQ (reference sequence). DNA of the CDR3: TGTGCCAGCAGCGACAGGGCGAGGGCTTTCTTT. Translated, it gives CASSDRARAFF.

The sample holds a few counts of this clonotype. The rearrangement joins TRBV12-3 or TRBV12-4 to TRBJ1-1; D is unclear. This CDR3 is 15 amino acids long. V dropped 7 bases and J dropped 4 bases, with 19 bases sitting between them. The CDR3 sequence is CASTPRGRPATEAFF. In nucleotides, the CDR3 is TGTGCCAGCACCCCGAGAGGGAGGCCGGCCACTGAAGCTTTCTTT.

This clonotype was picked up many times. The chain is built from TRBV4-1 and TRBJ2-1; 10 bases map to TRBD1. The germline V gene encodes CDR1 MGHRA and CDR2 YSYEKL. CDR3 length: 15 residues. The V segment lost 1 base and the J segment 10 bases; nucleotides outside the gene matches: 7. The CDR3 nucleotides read TGCGCCAGCAGCCAAGTCCGGACAGGGGGTCGGGAGCAGTTCTTC. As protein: CASSQVRTGGREQFF.

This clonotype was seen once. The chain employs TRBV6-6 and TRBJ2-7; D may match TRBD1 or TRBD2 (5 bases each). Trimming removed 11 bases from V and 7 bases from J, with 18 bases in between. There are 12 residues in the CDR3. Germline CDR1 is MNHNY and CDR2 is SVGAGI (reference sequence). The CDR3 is CAAEDSGWEQYF. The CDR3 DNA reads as TGTGCCGCGGAAGACAGCGGCTGGGAGCAGTACTTC.

CDR3 sequence reads: CAWKREGPTDTQYF. The CDR3 coding sequence is TGTGCCTGGAAAAGGGAAGGACCCACAGATACGCAGTATTTT. The J gene is TRBJ2-3, the V gene TRBV30, with unresolved D. Germline CDR1 and CDR2: GTSNPN and SVGIG (reference sequence). V dropped 4 bases and J dropped 2 bases, with 13 bases sitting between them. The CDR3 has 14 residues.

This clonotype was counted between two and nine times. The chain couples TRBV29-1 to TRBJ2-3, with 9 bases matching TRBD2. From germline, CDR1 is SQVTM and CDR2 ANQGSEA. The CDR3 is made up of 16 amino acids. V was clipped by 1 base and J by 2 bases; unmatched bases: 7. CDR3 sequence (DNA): TGCAGCGTTGAAGCCTTTAGCGGGGGTTACACAGATACGCAGTATTTT. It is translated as CSVEAFSGGYTDTQYF.

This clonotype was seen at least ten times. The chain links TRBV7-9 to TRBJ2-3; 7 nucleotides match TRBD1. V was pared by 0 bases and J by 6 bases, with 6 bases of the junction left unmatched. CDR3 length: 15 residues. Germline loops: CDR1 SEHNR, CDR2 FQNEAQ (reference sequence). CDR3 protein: CASSLAGGAPDTQYF. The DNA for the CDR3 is TGTGCCAGCAGCTTAGCAGGGGGCGCCCCGGATACGCAGTATTTT.